This is a list of T cell receptor beta chains from one sample in a study of T cells in Graves' hyperthyroidism and ophthalmopathy. TCRdb redid the calling of the multiplex PCR reads with MiXCR, one entry per CDR3 protein. The data show hundreds of thousands of distinct CDR3 sequences, with approximately 15% seen just once and around 23% held by the top ten. The sequenced sample was blood. These receptors were obtained from a woman in her twenties or thirties with Graves' hyperthyroidism. Both conserved end residues are part of each CDR3. Each record gives: V gene, clone size, D gene, J gene, CDR3 DNA, CDR3 protein. The D gene is left open where the match is weak. The size of a clone is reported for some rows only, either as once, few or many, or as a class for expanded clones.

V gene: TRBV19
clone size: few
D gene: .
J gene: TRBJ1-1
CDR3 DNA: TGTGCCAGTAGGCGTTCCGGGACAACAATTACTGAAGCTTTCTTT
CDR3 protein: CASRRSGTTITEAFF

V gene: TRBV20-1
clone size: many
D gene: .
J gene: TRBJ1-6
CDR3 DNA: TGCAGTGCTCATTTTCGGGGTCTACAGAATTCACCCCTCCACTTT
CDR3 protein: CSAHFRGLQNSPLHF

V gene: TRBV28
clone size: many
D gene: TRBD2
J gene: TRBJ2-7
CDR3 DNA: TGTGCCAGCAGTGCCACGGGGACTAGCGGATACGAGCAGTACTTC
CDR3 protein: CASSATGTSGYEQYF

V gene: TRBV4-3
clone size: many
D gene: .
J gene: TRBJ2-2
CDR3 DNA: TGCGCCAGCAGCCGCTCACTAGGAGGGCCTAGCACCGGGGAGCTGTTTTTT
CDR3 protein: CASSRSLGGPSTGELFF

V gene: TRBV13
clone size: many
D gene: .
J gene: TRBJ2-3
CDR3 DNA: TGTGCCAGCAGCTTACCCGGGAGTTTTGGAGATACGCAGTATTTT
CDR3 protein: CASSLPGSFGDTQYF

V gene: TRBV20-1
clone size: many
D gene: TRBD2
J gene: TRBJ2-2
CDR3 DNA: TGCAGTGCTAGACGTCTAGCGGGAGGTTCGAACACCGGGGAGCTGTTTTTT
CDR3 protein: CSARRLAGGSNTGELFF

V gene: TRBV7-3
clone size: many
D gene: TRBD1
J gene: TRBJ2-1
CDR3 DNA: TGTGCCAGCAGCCCGGACAGGGGAGAGTACAATGAGCAGTTCTTC
CDR3 protein: CASSPDRGEYNEQFF

V gene: TRBV27
clone size: .
D gene: .
J gene: TRBJ1-3
CDR3 DNA: TGTGCCAGCAGCCGGGAGGGACTGACCTCTGGAAACACCATATATTTT
CDR3 protein: CASSREGLTSGNTIYF

V gene: TRBV28
clone size: .
D gene: .
J gene: TRBJ2-1
CDR3 DNA: TGTGCCAGCAGTCCCTCCGGTCGAAACAATGAGCAGTTCTTC
CDR3 protein: CASSPSGRNNEQFF

V gene: TRBV6-2/TRBV6-3
clone size: many
D gene: TRBD1
J gene: TRBJ1-5
CDR3 DNA: TGTGCCAGCAGGGGAGGACAGGGAGGCAATCAGCCCCAGCATTTT
CDR3 protein: CASRGGQGGNQPQHF

V gene: TRBV29-1
clone size: many
D gene: TRBD1
J gene: TRBJ2-7
CDR3 DNA: TGCAGCGCCGGACAGGGGGGGTACGAGCAGTACTTC
CDR3 protein: CSAGQGGYEQYF

V gene: TRBV20-1
clone size: many
D gene: .
J gene: TRBJ2-2
CDR3 DNA: TGCAGCGCGACGTCAGGGAACACCGGGGAGCTGTTTTTT
CDR3 protein: CSATSGNTGELFF

V gene: TRBV19
clone size: many
D gene: .
J gene: TRBJ1-5
CDR3 DNA: TGTGCCAGTAGTACACACGGGGGGGACTATAGCAATCAGCCCCAGCATTTT
CDR3 protein: CASSTHGGDYSNQPQHF

V gene: TRBV7-9
clone size: .
D gene: TRBD2
J gene: TRBJ2-7
CDR3 DNA: TGTGCCAGCAGCTTAGCCGGACTAGCGGGAGGGCCGGGGTACGAGCAGTACTTC
CDR3 protein: CASSLAGLAGGPGYEQYF

V gene: TRBV6-2/TRBV6-3
clone size: .
D gene: .
J gene: TRBJ2-7
CDR3 DNA: TGTGCCAGCAGGCCGGGACTGGGAGTATACGGGCAGTACTTC
CDR3 protein: CASRPGLGVYGQYF

V gene: TRBV2
clone size: many
D gene: .
J gene: TRBJ2-5
CDR3 DNA: TGTGCCAGCAGGCGTAGCGCGCTCCAAGAGACCCAGTACTTC
CDR3 protein: CASRRSALQETQYF

V gene: TRBV6-1
clone size: many
D gene: .
J gene: TRBJ1-4
CDR3 DNA: TGTGCCAGCAGTGAACTGGACCCCAGACGCGTTGAAAAACTGTTTTTT
CDR3 protein: CASSELDPRRVEKLFF

V gene: TRBV5-1
clone size: many
D gene: .
J gene: TRBJ1-1
CDR3 DNA: TGCGCCAGCAGCTCGGCGGCCCGCCGAGCTTTCTTT
CDR3 protein: CASSSAARRAFF

V gene: TRBV7-2
clone size: .
D gene: .
J gene: TRBJ1-5
CDR3 DNA: TGTGCCAGCAGCTTAGGGTTCTATCAGCCCCAGCATTTT
CDR3 protein: CASSLGFYQPQHF

V gene: TRBV11-2
clone size: .
D gene: .
J gene: TRBJ2-6
CDR3 DNA: TGTGCCAGCAGCATGACCGGCTCGGGGGGCTTCTCTGGGGCCAACGTCCTGACTTTC
CDR3 protein: CASSMTGSGGFSGANVLTF

V gene: TRBV20-1
clone size: few
D gene: .
J gene: TRBJ2-1
CDR3 DNA: TGCAGTGCTAGACCGGTAGCAGAATCCTACAATGAGCAGTTCTTC
CDR3 protein: CSARPVAESYNEQFF

V gene: TRBV20-1
clone size: .
D gene: TRBD1
J gene: TRBJ1-5
CDR3 DNA: TGCAGTGCAGGGACAGGGGGCGTTCATCAGCCCCAGCATTTT
CDR3 protein: CSAGTGGVHQPQHF

V gene: TRBV29-1
clone size: many
D gene: .
J gene: TRBJ1-1
CDR3 DNA: TGCAGCGTTGTACAAGCGGGTCCGGAGAACACTGAAGCTTTCTTT
CDR3 protein: CSVVQAGPENTEAFF

V gene: TRBV4-3
clone size: few
D gene: TRBD2
J gene: TRBJ2-5
CDR3 DNA: TGCGCCAGCAGCCAAGACAGTAGCGGGAGGGCTAGAGAGACCCAGTACTTC
CDR3 protein: CASSQDSSGRARETQYF

V gene: TRBV2
clone size: many
D gene: .
J gene: TRBJ1-1
CDR3 DNA: TGTGCCAGCAGTGCATATCGAGTGAACACTGAAGCTTTCTTT
CDR3 protein: CASSAYRVNTEAFF

V gene: TRBV10-1
clone size: many
D gene: TRBD2
J gene: TRBJ2-2
CDR3 DNA: TGCGCCAGCAGTGTTGGGCTAGCGGGAGGATGGACCGGGGAGCTGTTTTTT
CDR3 protein: CASSVGLAGGWTGELFF

V gene: TRBV11-2
clone size: many
D gene: .
J gene: TRBJ2-1
CDR3 DNA: TGTGCCAGCAGCTTAGGTAGGGGTGGACTGAATGAGCAGTTCTTC
CDR3 protein: CASSLGRGGLNEQFF

V gene: TRBV20-1
clone size: few
D gene: .
J gene: TRBJ2-2
CDR3 DNA: TGCAGTGCTAGACGCCACACCGGGGAGCTGTTTTTT
CDR3 protein: CSARRHTGELFF

V gene: TRBV14
clone size: once
D gene: .
J gene: TRBJ2-3
CDR3 DNA: TGTGCCAGCAGCCAAGAGGTCCCAGATACGCAGTATTTT
CDR3 protein: CASSQEVPDTQYF

V gene: TRBV6-1
clone size: many
D gene: .
J gene: TRBJ1-1
CDR3 DNA: TGTGCCAGCTTTGTGATACAGACCCCGAACACTGAAGCTTTCTTT
CDR3 protein: CASFVIQTPNTEAFF